The clone carrying this T cell receptor beta chain was seen only a few times. Antigen specificity is unknown. The data are from a study of human T cells and chemical hapten exposure. Study-wide context: Yields of TCR per sample differed, chiefly owing to small differences in pooled library volume.

It was unfractionated whole blood from which total RNA was extracted. The library labeled individual cDNA molecules by adding unique molecular identifiers to them. In the study's own analysis: Sample-level TCR yields exhibited a median of approximately 96,000, with a range of roughly 23,224 to 700,000. TCRdb recomputed calls from the 5' RACE reads with MiXCR, one row per CDR3 protein. The V and J calls were determined by TCRdb, not by the authors. The sample includes 81,000 or so distinct CDR3 sequences, roughly 8.4% of them seen just once. Germline V lookup: CDR1 LGHNA, CDR2 YSLEER. The CDR3 has 15 residues. Between the trimmed V and J ends, which lost 5 bases and 2 bases, there was a span of 14 bases. General study results and limits: Counts of TCRs above 1 in 1000 frequency stayed unchanged with DPC sensitization.

The origin of this receptor is a male donor in good health. The chain has TRBV4-3 and TRBJ2-3, with a possible D match to TRBD2 (7 bases). The CDR3 region has the DNA TGCGCCAGCAGCTTGGCGGGGGCCGCCACAGATACGCAGTATTTT. It encodes CASSLAGAATDTQYF.